This entry is about one TCR beta chain. The data were obtained in a study of blood T cells in healthy people across ages. Per individual sample, total RNA of at least 5.5 micrograms was extracted. V gave up 2 bases and J gave up 4 bases, with 11 bases separating them. The germline V gene encodes CDR1 LGHDT and CDR2 YNNKEL (reference sequence). This CDR3 is 14 amino acids long. PCR was performed a second time for about 6 to 12 cycles using a sample-barcoded 5' primer and a J-beta primer mix. TCRdb reprocessed the 5' RACE reads via MiXCR and lists one record per CDR3 protein. The sample carries about 400,000 distinct CDR3 sequences, 52% recorded once.

This chain joins TRBV3-1 and TRBJ1-2; D not resolved. Material: blood. The TCR sequence derives from a man aged 55 to 69 in good health. In DNA form, the CDR3 reads TGTGCCAGCAGCCAACGTAACAGCCCCTATGGCTACACCTTC. Amino acids: CASSQRNSPYGYTF.